This T cell receptor (beta chain) originates from a study of CD4 T cells in relation to SARS-CoV-2 and coronaviruses. Using immunoSEQ multiplex PCR, the repertoire was profiled, and TCRdb retains in-frame clones only, with some absent. The sample records roughly 20,000 clones, 60% to 80% being singletons. As for this clone: Its antigen is not identified.

Unexposed donor CD4+ T cells date from about 2011-2018, before the COVID-19 pandemic. The cells were cultured for around ten days before CD4+ T cells were isolated. The germline gives CDR1 MGHDK, CDR2 SYGVNS. The CDR3 runs 16 residues. Trimming cost V 5 bases and J 4 bases, with 17 bases left between them. The chain uses TRBV25-1 and TRBJ2-2; the D is unclear. This clonotype was obtained from a human donor in good health. Material: CD4+ T cells from PBMCs, cultured in vitro. The DNA for the CDR3 is TGTGCCAGCAGTCCTCCGGGCCGAGTCGGCACCGGGGAGCTGTTTTTT. As protein: CASSPPGRVGTGELFF.